Included here is one T cell receptor beta chain sequence, with context. What it recognizes is unknown. TCRdb keeps only in-frame clones here, not all; method: immunoSEQ multiplex PCR. This table has about 42,000 clones, about 90% appearing once. This specimen belongs to a study of resident and recirculating memory T cells in vitiligo. Per germline, CDR1 GTSNPN and CDR2 SVGIG (reference sequence). V was trimmed by 0 bases and J by 4 bases, leaving 7 bases between them. The CDR3 spans 13 residues. Stability required unchanged lesions during the previous 6 months. No vitiligo treatment was given during the prior three months. The study, taken as a whole, reports: Clonality differed among vitiligo lesions, with no unique dominant clone.

The sample was blood. This receptor was identified in a male donor with vitiligo. The gene calls are TRBV30 and TRBJ1-5; no definite D call. CDR3 loop: CAWSVQTNQPQHF. The CDR3 DNA reads TGTGCCTGGAGTGTACAGACAAATCAGCCCCAGCATTTT.